Sequencing of this TCR beta chain was carried out in a study of Ad26.COV2.S vaccination and SARS-CoV-2 variants. CDR3 length equals 14 residues. V lost 0 bases, J lost 8 bases, and 13 bases lay in between. Germline CDR1 and CDR2: SGHNT and YENEEA. This sample's treatment: some 19 received Ad26.COV2.S at low or high dose, single or two shots; roughly five received placebo; per-sample allocation not given. All samples were drawn on day 63, counting from the first vaccine or placebo injection. Sequenced by immunoSEQ multiplex PCR; TCRdb stores in-frame clones only, minus some. The sample includes more than 300,000 clones, roughly 80% of them seen just once. This clone was seen a single time.

The gene calls are TRBV11-3 and TRBJ1-2; D call uncertain. Sequenced here: peripheral blood, sampled in a trial of Ad26.COV2.S vaccine versus placebo. The source of this sequence is a person aged 18 to 65 who received the Ad26.COV2.S COVID-19 vaccine or a placebo. Written as DNA, the CDR3 is TGTGCCAGCAGCTTAGAGGGCGCGGGGAGCGGCTACACCTTC. It yields the protein CASSLEGAGSGYTF.